The entry below gives a single T cell receptor beta chain sequence along with its context. Antigen specificity is unknown. The data stem from a study of CD8 T cells in Susac syndrome. RNA totalling roughly 0.5 to 1 ug underwent reverse transcription with random hexamers. Multiplex immunoSEQ PCR targeted 54 Vbeta and 13 Jbeta TCR beta segments. MiXCR, run by TCRdb on the immunoSEQ multiplex PCR reads, gives a single entry per CDR3 protein. This table has roughly 160,000 distinct CDR3 sequences, approximately 94% appearing once. Notes on the study in general: The authors found no clonal expansion in Susac syndrome CD4+ T cell repertoires.

The CDR3 is made up of 13 amino acids. Germline-derived CDR1 and CDR2 are SGHRS and YFSETQ. V gave up 0 bases and J gave up 10 bases, with 13 bases separating them. The patients with Susac syndrome were individuals who fulfilled the recently defined diagnostic criteria for disease that was either definite or probable. In contrast to the negatively isolated CD8+ and CD4+ T cells, TEMRA cells were FACS-enriched. V and J are TRBV5-1 and TRBJ1-2, with D perhaps matching TRBD1 (5 bases). This receptor was taken from a human donor with Susac syndrome. Sequencing was carried out using CD4+ T cells from PBMCs. The chain's CDR3 is CASSLEGPMAYTF. CDR3 sequence (DNA): TGCGCCAGCAGCTTGGAGGGACCCATGGCCTACACCTTC.